Below, 27 T cell receptor beta chains from the same sample are listed, as sequenced in a study of T cell repertoires in cytomegalovirus infection. TCRdb fed the reads into MiXCR, producing one record per CDR3 protein. The sample lists around 58,000 distinct CDR3 sequences; just over 20% were seen once. No antigen has been assigned to these receptors. Sequenced material: CD8+ T cells from cultured PBMCs, taken from culture after CMV antigen stimulation. The receptor source for this set is a human donor in good health (CMV status not recorded). Some clones in this sample may be carry-over from other donors' samples.

V usage is TRBV6-5 and J usage is TRBJ1-2; D not resolved. The V end was cut by 7 bases, the J end by 2 bases, with 14 bases between. The germline gives CDR1 MNHEY, CDR2 SVGAGI. The CDR3 spans 14 residues. The CDR3, as DNA: TGTGCCAGCACAGGCAGCTCACCAAACTATGGCTACACCTTC. This encodes CASTGSSPNYGYTF.

This chain links TRBV2 with TRBJ2-7; no definite D call. V was cut by 9 bases and J by 1 base, with 10 bases left in between. Looked up from germline, CDR1 is SNHLY and CDR2 is FYNNEI. The CDR3 sequence is 12 residues long. In nucleotides, the CDR3 is TGTGCCAGTCTGGGCCCTTCCTACGAGCAGTACTTC. It specifies CASLGPSYEQYF.

This clonotype was observed many times. The J gene is TRBJ1-2, the V gene TRBV7-2; D is ambiguous. Germline values: CDR1 SGHTA, CDR2 FQGNSA. The V and J ends lost 2 bases and 4 bases respectively, with 14 bases between them. CDR3 length: 15 amino acids. The CDR3 here is CASSLRSEFSYGYTF. Here the CDR3 DNA reads TGTGCCAGCAGCTTACGGTCAGAGTTTTCCTATGGCTACACCTTC.

The V and J genes are TRBV7-2 and TRBJ2-1; no reliable D call. The CDR3 runs 13 residues. Germline lookup yields CDR1 SGHTA and CDR2 FQGNSA. The V and J ends lost 6 bases and 0 bases respectively, with 6 bases between them. CDR3 DNA: TGTGCCAGCAGGCCAAGCTCCTACAATGAGCAGTTCTTC. Translation: CASRPSSYNEQFF. Using reference TRBV7-2 and TRBJ2-1 for the parts outside the CDR3, the full variable domain is GAGVSQSPSNKVTEKGKDVELRCDPISGHTALYWYRQSLGQGLEFLIYFQGNSAPDKSGLPSDRFSAERTGGSVSTLTIQRTQQEDSAVYLCASRPSSYNEQFFGPGTRLTVL.

In this sample, this clonotype turned up many times. The V call is TRBV7-9, the J call TRBJ1-1; D is uncertain. Germline values: CDR1 SEHNR, CDR2 FQNEAQ (reference sequence). V lost 0 bases and J 1 base, leaving 6 bases between the germline ends. CDR3 size: 14 residues. The CDR3 loop is CASSLARENTEAFF. CDR3 in DNA: TGTGCCAGCAGCTTAGCACGGGAGAACACTGAAGCTTTCTTT. The full variable domain, completed using reference TRBV7-9 and TRBJ1-1, is DTGVSQNPRHKITKRGQNVTFRCDPISEHNRLYWYRQTLGQGPEFLTYFQNEAQLEKSRLLSDRFSAERPKGSFSTLEIQRTEQGDSAMYLCASSLARENTEAFFGQGTRLTVV.

This clonotype has only a few counts. In DNA form, the CDR3 reads TGTGCCAGCAGTTACTCCCCGACACAACACGACGGCTACACCTTC. This codes for CASSYSPTQHDGYTF. The chain uses TRBV6-6 and TRBJ1-2; D ambiguous. Trimming took off 0 bases at V and 8 bases at J, with 16 bases between the two ends. The germline V gene encodes CDR1 MNHNY and CDR2 SVGAGI (reference sequence). This CDR3 has 15 residues.

A few counts support this clonotype. Here the CDR3 reads CASSTLFIRGPGTGELFF. The CDR3, as DNA: TGTGCCAGCAGTACCCTCTTTATCAGGGGGCCCGGCACCGGGGAGCTGTTTTTT. The V and J genes are TRBV27 and TRBJ2-2, with 8 bases matching TRBD1. J lost 4 bases, V lost 5 bases, and 15 bases had no gene match. There are 18 residues in the CDR3. CDR1 MNHEY and CDR2 SMNVEV come from the germline V gene (reference sequence).

This clonotype was detected a few times. The chain has TRBV12-3 or TRBV12-4 and TRBJ1-3; no definite D call. The CDR3 spans 15 residues. The V gene lost 10 bases and the J gene lost 2 bases, with 18 bases spanning the gap. The CDR3 DNA reads as TGTGCCACCTCCTGGAGGGAGGGAACTGGAAACACCATATATTTT. It is translated as CATSWREGTGNTIYF.

This clonotype appeared a few times. The V call is TRBV7-9, the J call TRBJ1-1, with a weak D call TRBD1 (5 bases). The germline CDR1 and CDR2 sequences are SEHNR and FQNEAQ (reference sequence). Trimming shortened V by 3 bases and J by 5 bases, and 19 bases separated the two germline ends. The CDR3 length is 16 residues. CDR3 sequence (DNA): TGTGCCAGCAGCTTCTTGGCCCAGCAGGGAAAGACTGAAGCTTTCTTT. As protein: CASSFLAQQGKTEAFF.

The chain links TRBV6-8 to TRBJ2-3; D tentatively reads TRBD1 or TRBD2 (5 bases each). The ends were cut back, 2 bases at V and 2 bases at J, with 8 bases in the middle. The CDR3 contains 14 residues. Germline CDR1 MNHGY, CDR2 SAAAGT. CDR3 in amino acids: CASSYRDPTDTQYF. The CDR3 nucleotides read TGTGCCAGCAGTTACAGGGACCCCACAGATACGCAGTATTTT.

This clonotype has a handful of counts. The genes are TRBV4-1 and TRBJ1-1, with D unresolved. V was shortened by 4 bases and J by 1 base, with 13 bases between the two germline ends. Germline V lookup: CDR1 MGHRA, CDR2 YSYEKL. CDR3 size: 15 residues. The CDR3 spells CASSLAGIQNTEAFF. The DNA for the CDR3 is TGCGCCAGCAGCCTCGCCGGGATTCAGAACACTGAAGCTTTCTTT.

This clonotype was counted a few times. The V call is TRBV20-1, the J call TRBJ2-5; 9 nucleotides align to TRBD2. The CDR3 has 14 residues. From germline, CDR1 is DFQATT and CDR2 SNEGSKA (reference sequence). Trimming took 5 bases from V and 5 from J; bases not matched to a gene: 9. CDR3 DNA sequence: TGCAGTGCTGTAGCCGGGACTAGCTATGAGACCCAGTACTTC. Protein product: CSAVAGTSYETQYF.

The V and J genes are TRBV18 and TRBJ2-2, with 9 bases aligning to TRBD1. The length of the CDR3 is 15 residues. V dropped 3 bases and J dropped 3; count of bases not matched to a gene: 2. Per the germline V gene, CDR1 is KGHSH and CDR2 is LQKENI. The CDR3 reads CASSPRQGDTGELFF. The CDR3 DNA reads TGTGCCAGCTCACCCCGACAGGGGGACACCGGGGAGCTGTTTTTT.

This chain connects TRBV7-6 to TRBJ1-5; TRBD1 aligns across 7 bases. Germline CDR1 and CDR2: SGHVS and FNYEAQ. V was pared by 5 bases and J by 4 bases, with 2 bases of the junction left unmatched. CDR3 length: 13 amino acids. CDR3 sequence (DNA): TGTGCCAGCAGCGCGGGACAGAATCAGCCCCAGCATTTT. Protein: CASSAGQNQPQHF.

This rearrangement joins TRBV7-2 to TRBJ2-3; TRBD2 matches 12 bases. Germline V gene lookup returns CDR1 SGHTA and CDR2 FQGNSA. V was pared by 3 bases and J by 6 bases, with 4 bases of the junction left unmatched. This CDR3 has 15 amino acids. The CDR3 bases are TGTGCCAGCAGCTTTCTAGCGGGGGGGCCGGATACGCAGTATTTT. It encodes CASSFLAGGPDTQYF. The variable domain in full, completed from reference TRBV7-2 and TRBJ2-3, reads GAGVSQSPSNKVTEKGKDVELRCDPISGHTALYWYRQSLGQGLEFLIYFQGNSAPDKSGLPSDRFSAERTGGSVSTLTIQRTQQEDSAVYLCASSFLAGGPDTQYFGPGTRLTVL.

The CDR3 protein is CASSLEVVAGGSEQYF. DNA of the CDR3: TGTGCCAGCAGCTTAGAAGTCGTTGCAGGGGGCTCCGAGCAGTACTTC. The chain combines TRBV7-2 with TRBJ2-7; 8 positions agree with TRBD1. V lost 1 base and J lost 6; bases outside the gene matches: 11. The V gene's germline CDR1 is SGHTA and CDR2 FQGNSA. There are 16 residues in the CDR3.

The chain couples TRBV7-9 to TRBJ1-6; no clear D gene. This CDR3 spans 14 amino acids. Germline assignment: CDR1 SEHNR and CDR2 FQNEAQ (reference sequence). V dropped 1 base and J dropped 7 bases, with 8 bases sitting between them. CDR3 bases: TGTGCCAGCAGCTTAGTAGGGCGAAATTCACCCCTCCACTTT. Translating it yields CASSLVGRNSPLHF.

The chain joins TRBV27 to TRBJ2-3; D is perhaps TRBD2 (6 bases). The CDR3 loop spans 15 amino acids. V gave up 5 bases and J gave up 5 bases, with 17 bases separating them. Germline loops: CDR1 MNHEY, CDR2 SMNVEV (reference sequence). CDR3 amino acids: CASSASGGLGDTQYF. The CDR3 DNA reads as TGTGCCAGCAGTGCCTCAGGAGGGCTCGGAGATACGCAGTATTTT.

The chain joins TRBV9 to TRBJ2-1; D perhaps matches TRBD1 (5 bases). CDR3 length: 14 residues. Germline V CDR1 and CDR2: SGDLS, YYNGEE. The V gene lost 4 bases and the J gene lost 4 bases, with 12 bases spanning the gap. The CDR3 DNA reads as TGTGCCAGCAGCCCCGAGACAGAATACAATGAGCAGTTCTTC. It specifies CASSPETEYNEQFF.

CDR3 sequence: CASSYSDEQYF. CDR3 DNA sequence: TGTGCCAGCAGTTACTCGGACGAGCAGTACTTC. The V call is TRBV6-6, the J call TRBJ2-7; D gene uncertain. V lost 0 bases to trimming and J lost 5 bases, with 2 bases between them. Germline V lookup: CDR1 MNHNY, CDR2 SVGAGI (reference sequence). The CDR3 covers 11 residues.

This clonotype came up a few times. V is TRBV28 and J is TRBJ2-7; 13 bases fit TRBD2. CDR1 and CDR2 from the germline V gene are MDHEN and SYDVKM. J lost 2 bases, V lost 2 bases, and 6 bases had no gene match. This CDR3 spans 17 amino acids. In DNA, the CDR3 is TGTGCCAGCAGTTTAAATCCCGGACTAGCGGGAGCCTACGAGCAGTACTTC. Translated, it gives CASSLNPGLAGAYEQYF.

The chain employs TRBV9 and TRBJ2-3, with TRBD2 matching over 10 bases. The junction had 7 bases not matched to a gene; V was cut back by 3 bases and J by 3 bases. There are 16 residues in the CDR3. Germline CDR1 and CDR2: SGDLS and YYNGEE. CDR3 DNA sequence: TGTGCCAGCAGCGAAAGAGCGGGACTAGCGACAGATACGCAGTATTTT. Translation: CASSERAGLATDTQYF.

The V gene is TRBV6-1, the J gene TRBJ2-7, with TRBD1 matching over 7 bases. The CDR3 consists of 16 residues. With V trimmed by 0 bases and J by 0 bases, 5 bases remained unmatched. Germline values: CDR1 MNHNS, CDR2 SASEGT. The CDR3 nucleotides are TGTGCCAGCAGTGAAGCGGACAGGTGGTACTCCTACGAGCAGTACTTC. It codes for CASSEADRWYSYEQYF.

This clonotype was counted between two and nine times. This chain connects TRBV4-1 to TRBJ1-3; D is ambiguous. Trimming pared 1 base from V and 9 bases from J, leaving 16 bases between. The CDR3 runs 15 residues. Germline V gene lookup returns CDR1 MGHRA and CDR2 YSYEKL. The CDR3, as DNA: TGCGCCAGCAGCCAAGGAGAGAGCCCCGGGAGCACCATATATTTT. The encoded protein is CASSQGESPGSTIYF.

This clonotype was seen only a few times. The rearrangement joins TRBV7-2 to TRBJ1-4; 7 bases match TRBD1. CDR3 size: 14 residues. Germline V gives CDR1 SGHTA, CDR2 FQGNSA. The ends lost 1 base at V and 5 bases at J; junction bases unmatched: 1. The chain's CDR3 is CASSLGTGNEKLFF. Here the CDR3 DNA reads TGTGCCAGCAGCTTAGGGACAGGAAATGAAAAACTGTTTTTT. Full variable domain (outside the CDR3, taken from reference TRBV7-2 and TRBJ1-4): GAGVSQSPSNKVTEKGKDVELRCDPISGHTALYWYRQSLGQGLEFLIYFQGNSAPDKSGLPSDRFSAERTGGSVSTLTIQRTQQEDSAVYLCASSLGTGNEKLFFGSGTQLSVL.

V usage is TRBV7-2 and J usage is TRBJ2-7; D remains unclear. Trimming took 3 bases from V and 0 from J, leaving 18 bases between them. The CDR3 runs 17 residues. Germline-derived CDR1 and CDR2 are SGHTA and FQGNSA. The CDR3 DNA follows: TGTGCCAGCAGCTTCCTAGTGGTAGGTCCGACCTCCTACGAGCAGTACTTC. Translation: CASSFLVVGPTSYEQYF.

The rearrangement links TRBV15 to TRBJ1-2; possible D gene TRBD1, 5 bases. The CDR3 is 14 amino acids. V was trimmed by 2 bases and J by 8 bases, leaving 15 bases between them. Germline V gene data show CDR1 as LNHNV and CDR2 as YYDKDF (reference sequence). CDR3: CATSRYGGKGGYTF. The CDR3, as DNA: TGTGCCACCAGCAGATATGGGGGGAAAGGAGGCTACACCTTC.